The TCR beta chain described here comes from a study of high-grade serous ovarian cancer treatment subgroups. The table came from immunoSEQ multiplex PCR; TCRdb's copy has only in-frame clones and leaves some out. The table shows 15,000 to 20,000 clones, with 75% occurring only once. Only a few counts were recorded for this clone. The tumor samples were collected prior to definitive surgery or chemotherapy. Germline assignment: CDR1 MGHRA and CDR2 YSYEKL. The ends lost 3 bases at V and 5 bases at J; junction bases unmatched: 3. CDR3 length: 14 amino acids. What was sequenced was tumor tissue. The V call is TRBV4-1, the J call TRBJ2-1, with 8 bases that match TRBD1. This clonotype originated in a human donor with high-grade serous ovarian cancer. CDR3 loop: CASSQRTGNNEQFF. For the CDR3, the DNA is TGCGCCAGCAGCCAGCGGACAGGGAACAATGAGCAGTTCTTC.